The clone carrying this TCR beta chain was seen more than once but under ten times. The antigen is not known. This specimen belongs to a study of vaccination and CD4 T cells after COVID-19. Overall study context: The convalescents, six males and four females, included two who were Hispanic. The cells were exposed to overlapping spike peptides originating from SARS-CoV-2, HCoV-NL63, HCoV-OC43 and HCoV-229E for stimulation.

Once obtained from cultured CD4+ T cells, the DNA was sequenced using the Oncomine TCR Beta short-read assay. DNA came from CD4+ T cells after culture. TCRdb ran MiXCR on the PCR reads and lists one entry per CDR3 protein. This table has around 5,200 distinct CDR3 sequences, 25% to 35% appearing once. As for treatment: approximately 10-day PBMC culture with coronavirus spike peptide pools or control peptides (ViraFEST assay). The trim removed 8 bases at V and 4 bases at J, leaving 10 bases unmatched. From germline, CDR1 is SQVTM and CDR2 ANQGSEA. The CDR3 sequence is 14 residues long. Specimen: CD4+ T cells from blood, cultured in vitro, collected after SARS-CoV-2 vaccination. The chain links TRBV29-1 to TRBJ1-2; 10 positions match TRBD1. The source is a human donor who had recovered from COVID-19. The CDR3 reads CSIRQGAVVYGYTF. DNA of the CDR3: TGCAGCATCCGACAGGGGGCGGTGGTCTATGGCTACACCTTC.